A selection of T cell receptor beta chains follows, all from one sample in a study of shared clonotypes between healthy human individuals. The table came from immunoSEQ multiplex PCR; TCRdb's copy has only in-frame clones and leaves some out. Among about 1 million clones listed, about 77% were seen once. What was sequenced was memory CD4+ T cells sorted from blood. The receptors originated from a young man in good health. CDR3s include the opening cysteine and the closing phenylalanine or tryptophan. Each record gives: J gene, D gene, V gene, clone size, CDR3 protein, CDR3 DNA. A D gene is named only where the DNA matches it firmly. Clone size is shown for a subset of rows, as once, few, many or a class of expanded clone.

>TRBJ1-2|TRBD1|TRBV18|.
CASSPEGQANYGYTF
TGTGCCAGCTCACCCGAGGGACAGGCGAACTATGGCTACACCTTC
>TRBJ1-5|.|TRBV7-9|.
CASSALSNQPQHF
TGTGCCAGCAGCGCCCTATCGAATCAGCCCCAGCATTTT
>TRBJ1-4|.|TRBV7-9|.
CASSPREATNEKLFF
TGTGCCAGCAGCCCCAGGGAAGCAACTAATGAAAAACTGTTTTTT
>TRBJ2-7|.|TRBV11-3|once
CASSRGPYEQYF
TGTGCCAGCAGCCGGGGGCCCTACGAGCAGTACTTC
>TRBJ1-4|.|TRBV5-4|.
CASSSSGTAVEKLFF
TGTGCCAGCAGTTCCTCCGGGACGGCCGTCGAAAAACTGTTTTTT
>TRBJ2-3|TRBD2|TRBV5-4|.
CASSFGLAGATDTQYF
TGTGCCAGCAGCTTCGGACTAGCGGGGGCCACAGATACGCAGTATTTT
>TRBJ2-4|TRBD2|TRBV7-2|.
CASSISGTGVFQYF
TGTGCCAGCAGCATCAGCGGGACCGGGGTCTTTCAGTACTTC
>TRBJ2-2|.|TRBV11-3|.
CASPGELFF
TGTGCCAGCCCAGGGGAGCTGTTTTTT
>TRBJ2-7|.|TRBV6-6|.
CASSYQGIGYEQYF
TGTGCCAGCAGTTATCAAGGGATAGGCTACGAGCAGTACTTC
>TRBJ2-4|.|TRBV2|.
CASTVGVAKNIQYF
TGTGCCAGCACCGTGGGGGTAGCCAAAAACATTCAGTACTTC
>TRBJ2-7|TRBD1|TRBV7-6|.
CASSLSTGVTYEQYF
TGTGCCAGCAGCCTCTCGACAGGGGTTACCTACGAGCAGTACTTC
>TRBJ2-3|TRBD2|TRBV5-1|.
CASSYGTSGGTDTQYF
TGCGCCAGCAGCTATGGGACTAGCGGGGGCACAGATACGCAGTATTTT
>TRBJ2-5|.|TRBV9|.
CASSVSYQETQYF
TGTGCCAGCAGCGTCTCGTATCAAGAGACCCAGTACTTC
>TRBJ2-7|.|TRBV2|.
CASSADNYEQYF
TGTGCCAGCAGTGCGGATAACTACGAGCAGTACTTC
>TRBJ2-7|TRBD1|TRBV29-1|.
CSAPDRAPYEQYF
TGCAGCGCCCCGGACAGGGCGCCCTACGAGCAGTACTTC
>TRBJ1-1|.|TRBV29-1|few
CSVETGAGNTEAFF
TGCAGCGTTGAAACGGGGGCAGGGAACACTGAAGCTTTCTTT
>TRBJ2-7|.|TRBV20-1|.
CSAGPSYEQYF
TGCAGTGCCGGACCCTCCTACGAGCAGTACTTC
>TRBJ2-7|.|TRBV5-1|.
CASSLAGDKYEQYF
TGCGCCAGCAGCCTGGCGGGGGACAAATACGAGCAGTACTTC
>TRBJ2-3|TRBD1|TRBV2|.
CASSVTGGTQYF
TGTGCCAGCAGCGTAACAGGGGGTACGCAGTATTTT
>TRBJ2-4|.|TRBV7-2|once
CASSQAAAYLAKNIQYF
TGTGCCAGCAGCCAGGCAGCGGCCTATTTAGCCAAAAACATTCAGTACTTC
>TRBJ2-7|TRBD2|TRBV5-1|.
CASSFRLAGAGEQYF
TGCGCCAGCAGCTTCCGACTAGCGGGAGCTGGGGAGCAGTACTTC
>TRBJ2-7|TRBD2|TRBV10-2|.
CASSHTSGVIEQYF
TGCGCCAGCAGCCACACTAGCGGGGTGATCGAGCAGTACTTC
>TRBJ1-4|.|TRBV2|.
CASSEQGQGSEKLFF
TGTGCCAGCAGCGAACAGGGCCAGGGAAGTGAAAAACTGTTTTTT
>TRBJ2-7|.|TRBV9|.
CASSVVGGDITPYEQYF
TGTGCCAGCAGCGTAGTAGGGGGGGACATCACCCCCTACGAGCAGTACTTC
>TRBJ1-1|.|TRBV7-8|.
CASSLEGRVAEAFF
TGTGCCAGCAGCTTAGAAGGGAGGGTAGCTGAAGCTTTCTTT
>TRBJ1-6|.|TRBV6-1|.
CASSEGQGKDF
TGTGCCAGCAGTGAAGGGCAGGGCAAGGACTTT
>TRBJ1-4|.|TRBV5-6|.
CASSRTGAAGEKLFF
TGTGCCAGCAGCCGAACCGGGGCCGCCGGTGAAAAACTGTTTTTT
>TRBJ2-3|.|TRBV18|.
CASSPGRDTQYF
TGTGCCAGCTCACCCGGAAGAGATACGCAGTATTTT
>TRBJ1-2|.|TRBV10-3|.
CAITGNQGYTF
TGTGCCATTACAGGGAATCAAGGCTACACCTTC
>TRBJ2-7|.|TRBV10-1|.
CASSESGTYEQYF
TGCGCCAGCAGTGAGTCTGGCACCTACGAGCAGTACTTC
>TRBJ2-3|.|TRBV7-7|.
CASSPSRSRTDTQYF
TGTGCTAGCAGCCCTTCCCGTAGTCGCACAGATACGCAGTATTTT
>TRBJ1-4|.|TRBV2|.
CASSEGPLNEKLFF
TGTGCCAGCAGTGAGGGGCCCCTTAATGAAAAACTGTTTTTT
>TRBJ1-2|.|TRBV15|once
CATSRDPRGRSYGYTF
TGTGCCACCAGCAGAGATCCACGGGGGCGCAGCTATGGCTACACCTTC
>TRBJ1-1|.|TRBV30|.
CAWSVLASEAFF
TGTGCCTGGAGTGTACTGGCTTCTGAAGCTTTCTTT
>TRBJ1-5|.|TRBV30|.
CAWSVGRDQPQHF
TGTGCCTGGAGTGTAGGTAGGGATCAGCCCCAGCATTTT
>TRBJ1-5|.|TRBV20-1|many
CSAGSNQPQHF
TGCAGTGCGGGGAGCAATCAGCCCCAGCATTTT
>TRBJ2-5|.|TRBV27|once
CASSLRTGGWETQYF
TGTGCCAGCAGTCTCCGAACGGGGGGCTGGGAGACCCAGTACTTC
>TRBJ1-2|.|TRBV4-1|.
CASSQEYGDGRGYTF
TGCGCCAGCAGCCAGGAATACGGGGACGGCCGTGGCTACACCTTC
>TRBJ1-5|TRBD1|TRBV10-2|.
CASSEGTGANQPQHF
TGCGCCAGCAGTGAGGGGACAGGGGCGAATCAGCCCCAGCATTTT
>TRBJ1-2|TRBD1|TRBV27|.
CASSPGTGFNYGYTF
TGTGCCAGCAGTCCCGGGACAGGGTTTAACTATGGCTACACCTTC
>TRBJ1-6|.|TRBV28|.
CASSWQPSYNSPLHF
TGTGCCAGCAGCTGGCAGCCTTCCTATAATTCACCCCTCCACTTT
>TRBJ1-3|.|TRBV9|.
CASSARGYSRSGNTIYF
TGTGCCAGCAGCGCTCGAGGGTACAGTCGCTCTGGAAACACCATATATTTT
>TRBJ1-1|TRBD1|TRBV2|few
CASSGQGINTEAFF
TGTGCCAGCAGTGGACAGGGTATAAACACTGAAGCTTTCTTT
>TRBJ2-6|.|TRBV10-3|.
CAISISLTGVNVLTF
TGTGCCATCAGTATAAGCTTAACTGGGGTCAACGTCCTGACTTTC
>TRBJ1-1|TRBD1|TRBV29-1|.
CSVERTYGQGNTEAFF
TGCAGCGTTGAACGTACCTATGGACAGGGGAACACTGAAGCTTTCTTT
>TRBJ2-7|TRBD1|TRBV5-1|.
CASSSRQGLYEQYF
TGCGCCAGCAGCTCAAGACAGGGGCTCTACGAGCAGTACTTC
>TRBJ2-5|.|TRBV6-6|.
CASSQGVGVRQETQYF
TGTGCCAGCAGCCAAGGCGTTGGCGTCCGGCAGGAGACCCAGTACTTC
>TRBJ2-5|TRBD1|TRBV5-1|once
CASSTGQGARSQETQYF
TGCGCCAGCAGCACGGGACAGGGGGCGAGAAGTCAAGAGACCCAGTACTTC
>TRBJ1-2|.|TRBV6-6|.
CASSYPGSGGYTF
TGTGCCAGCAGTTACCCGGGGAGCGGGGGCTACACCTTC
>TRBJ2-3|TRBD2|TRBV5-1|.
CASRQEGGTDTQYF
TGCGCCAGCCGGCAGGAGGGAGGGACAGATACGCAGTATTTT
>TRBJ2-3|.|TRBV29-1|.
CSVVGSLHNTDTQYF
TGCAGCGTTGTAGGATCTTTGCACAACACAGATACGCAGTATTTT
>TRBJ2-7|.|TRBV18|.
CASSPDGYEQYF
TGTGCCAGCTCACCGGACGGCTACGAGCAGTACTTC